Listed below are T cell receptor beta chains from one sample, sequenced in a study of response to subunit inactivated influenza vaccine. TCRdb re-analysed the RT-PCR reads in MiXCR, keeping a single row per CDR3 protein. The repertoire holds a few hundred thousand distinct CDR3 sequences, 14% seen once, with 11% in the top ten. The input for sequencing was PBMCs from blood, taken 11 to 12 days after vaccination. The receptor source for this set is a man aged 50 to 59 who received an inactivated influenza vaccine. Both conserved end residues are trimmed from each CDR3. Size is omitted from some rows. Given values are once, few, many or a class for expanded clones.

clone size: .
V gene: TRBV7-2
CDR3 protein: ASSFYTEAF

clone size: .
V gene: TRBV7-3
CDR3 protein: SSRFTGSSYNEQF

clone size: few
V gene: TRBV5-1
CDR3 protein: ASSTGTGQDTQY

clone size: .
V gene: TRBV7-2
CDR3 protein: ASSPSGSTHEQY

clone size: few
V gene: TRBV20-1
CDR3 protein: SARKGPGTDTQY

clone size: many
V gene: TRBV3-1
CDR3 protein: ASSQEPGLTEAF

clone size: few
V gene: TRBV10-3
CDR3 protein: AVAISGQGTDTQY

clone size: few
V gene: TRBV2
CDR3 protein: ASSESGGVQPQH

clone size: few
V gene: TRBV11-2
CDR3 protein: ASSGATSGTGYNEQF

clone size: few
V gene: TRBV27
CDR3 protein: ASSFLRTGTGSGANVLT

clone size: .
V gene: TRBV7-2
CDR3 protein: ASSYLGAGTRVGELF

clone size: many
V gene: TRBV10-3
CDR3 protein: ATKTGEGTSNQPQH

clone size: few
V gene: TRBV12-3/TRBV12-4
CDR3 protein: ASRARGLETQY

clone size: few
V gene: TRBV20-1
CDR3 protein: SARDLRTSGSNTGELF

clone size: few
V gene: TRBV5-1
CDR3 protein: ASSSIPGDNSPLH

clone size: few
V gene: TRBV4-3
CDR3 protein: ASSQDERGGNEQF

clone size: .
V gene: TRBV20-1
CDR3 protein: SAWDPFGANQPQH

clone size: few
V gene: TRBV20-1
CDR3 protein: SARATGAPYEQY

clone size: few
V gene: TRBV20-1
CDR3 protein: SAREGSTTVGYT

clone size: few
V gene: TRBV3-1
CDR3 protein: ASSHRTGQYGYT

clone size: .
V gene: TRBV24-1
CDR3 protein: ATSDLAGTDRDTQY

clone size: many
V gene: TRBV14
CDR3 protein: ASSQGWAASTDTQY

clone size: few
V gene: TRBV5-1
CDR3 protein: ASSLAGHVNTGELF

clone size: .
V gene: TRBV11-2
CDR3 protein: ASSLRLAGVLYEQF

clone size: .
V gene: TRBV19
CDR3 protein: ASSVQGADSNQPQH

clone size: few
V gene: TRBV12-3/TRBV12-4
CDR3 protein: ASSPSLQAF

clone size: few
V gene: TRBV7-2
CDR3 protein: ASSTAGTHRFEQY

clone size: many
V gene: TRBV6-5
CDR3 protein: ASSYSIGNYEQY

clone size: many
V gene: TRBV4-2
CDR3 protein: ASSQGFEGNTIY

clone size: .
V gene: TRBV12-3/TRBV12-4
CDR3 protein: ASSLARQSEQF

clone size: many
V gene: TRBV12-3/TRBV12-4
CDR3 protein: ASSFGQGGSPLH

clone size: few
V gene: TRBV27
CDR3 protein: ASRIAGGPGEQY

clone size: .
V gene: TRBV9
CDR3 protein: ASSVEPGGSGNTIY

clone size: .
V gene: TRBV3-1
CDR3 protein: ASSQADR

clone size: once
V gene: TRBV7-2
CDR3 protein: ASSLGRLSSGANVLT

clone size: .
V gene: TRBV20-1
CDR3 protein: SARVGLAGGRNEQF

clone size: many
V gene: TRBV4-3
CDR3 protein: ASSQASENIQY

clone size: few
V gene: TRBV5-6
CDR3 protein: ASSGRVGVSRTDTQY

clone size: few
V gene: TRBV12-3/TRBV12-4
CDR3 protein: ASSFGNLRVYEQY

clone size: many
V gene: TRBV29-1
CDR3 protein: STKKGGDGYT

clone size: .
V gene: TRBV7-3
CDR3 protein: ASSRSAQETQY

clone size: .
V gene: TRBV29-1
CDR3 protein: SANGAGVVQETQY

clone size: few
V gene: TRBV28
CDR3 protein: ASKAAADTQY

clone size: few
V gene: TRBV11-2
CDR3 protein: ASSLVGTADTQY

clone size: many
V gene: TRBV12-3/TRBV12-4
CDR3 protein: ASSPGWAVNSPLH

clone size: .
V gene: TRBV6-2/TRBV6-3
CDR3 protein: ASSYSRGGIYNEQF

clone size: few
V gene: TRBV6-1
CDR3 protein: ASSPFPGRNTGELF

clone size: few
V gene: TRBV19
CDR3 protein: ASSTGFPMNTEAF

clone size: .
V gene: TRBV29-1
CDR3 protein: SVGPRGARRLVNIQY

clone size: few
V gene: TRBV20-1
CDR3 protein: SAINSGGTYEQY